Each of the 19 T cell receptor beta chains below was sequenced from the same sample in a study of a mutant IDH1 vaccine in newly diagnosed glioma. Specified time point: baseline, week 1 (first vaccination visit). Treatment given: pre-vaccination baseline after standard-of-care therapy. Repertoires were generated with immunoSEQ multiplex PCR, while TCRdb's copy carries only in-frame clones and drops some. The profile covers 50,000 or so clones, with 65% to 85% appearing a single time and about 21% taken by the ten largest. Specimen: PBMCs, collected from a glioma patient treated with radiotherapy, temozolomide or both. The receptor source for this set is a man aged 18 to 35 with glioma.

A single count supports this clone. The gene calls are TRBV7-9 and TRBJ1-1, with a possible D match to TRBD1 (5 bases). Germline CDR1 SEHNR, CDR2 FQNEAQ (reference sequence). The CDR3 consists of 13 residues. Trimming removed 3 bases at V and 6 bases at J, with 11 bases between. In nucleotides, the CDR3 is TGTGCCAGCAGCTTGTTGAGGGACTCTGAAGCTTTCTTT. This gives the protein CASSLLRDSEAFF.

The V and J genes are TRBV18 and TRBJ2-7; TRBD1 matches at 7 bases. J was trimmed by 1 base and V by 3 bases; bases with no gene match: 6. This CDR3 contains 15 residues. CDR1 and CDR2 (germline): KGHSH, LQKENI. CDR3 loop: CASSPGRDRSYEQYF. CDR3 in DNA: TGTGCCAGCTCACCCGGCCGGGACAGATCCTACGAGCAGTACTTC.

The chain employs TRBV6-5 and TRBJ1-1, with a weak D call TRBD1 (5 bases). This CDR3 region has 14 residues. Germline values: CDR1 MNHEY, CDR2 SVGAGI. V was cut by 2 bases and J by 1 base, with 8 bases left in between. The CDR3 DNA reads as TGTGCCAGCAGTTACCGAACAGGGAACACTGAAGCTTTCTTT. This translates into CASSYRTGNTEAFF.

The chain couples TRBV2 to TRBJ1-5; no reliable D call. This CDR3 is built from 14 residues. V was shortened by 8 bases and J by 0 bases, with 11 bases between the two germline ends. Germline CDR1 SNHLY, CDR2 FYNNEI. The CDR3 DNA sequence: TGTGCCAGCGAAGGATACTATAGCAATCAGCCCCAGCATTTT. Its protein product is CASEGYYSNQPQHF.

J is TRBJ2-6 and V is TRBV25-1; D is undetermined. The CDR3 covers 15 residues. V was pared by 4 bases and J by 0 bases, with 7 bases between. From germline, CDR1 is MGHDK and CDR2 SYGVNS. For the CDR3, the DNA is TGTGCCAGCAGTGCCGCTAGCTCTGGGGCCAACGTCCTGACTTTC. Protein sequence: CASSAASSGANVLTF.

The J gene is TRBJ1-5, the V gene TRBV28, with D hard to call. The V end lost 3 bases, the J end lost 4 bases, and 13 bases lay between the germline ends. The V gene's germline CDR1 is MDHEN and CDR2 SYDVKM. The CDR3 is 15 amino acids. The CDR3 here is CASSFSYGANQPQHF. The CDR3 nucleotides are TGTGCCAGCAGTTTTTCGTACGGAGCGAATCAGCCCCAGCATTTT. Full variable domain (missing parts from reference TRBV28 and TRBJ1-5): DVKVTQSSRYLVKRTGEKVFLECVQDMDHENMFWYRQDPGLGLRLIYFSYDVKMKEKGDIPEGYSVSREKKERFSLILESASTNQTSMYLCASSFSYGANQPQHFGDGTRLSIL.

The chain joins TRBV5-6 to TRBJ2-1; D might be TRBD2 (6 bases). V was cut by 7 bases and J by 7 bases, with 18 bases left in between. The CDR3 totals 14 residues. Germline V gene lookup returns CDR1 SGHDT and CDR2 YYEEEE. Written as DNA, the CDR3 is TGTGCCAGCGCTCGAAGGGAGGCAGAAAATGAGCAGTTCTTC. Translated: CASARREAENEQFF.

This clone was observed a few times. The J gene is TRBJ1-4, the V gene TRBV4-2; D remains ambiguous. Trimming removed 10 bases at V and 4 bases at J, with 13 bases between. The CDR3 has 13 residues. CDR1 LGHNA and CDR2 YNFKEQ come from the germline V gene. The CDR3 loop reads CAIRGPGNEKLFF. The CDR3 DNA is TGTGCCATAAGAGGGCCGGGTAATGAAAAACTGTTTTTT.

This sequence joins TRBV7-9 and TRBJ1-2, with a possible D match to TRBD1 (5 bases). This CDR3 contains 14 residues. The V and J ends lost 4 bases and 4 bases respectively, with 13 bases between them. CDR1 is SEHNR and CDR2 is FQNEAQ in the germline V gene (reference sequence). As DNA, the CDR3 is TGTGCCAGCAGCTCCCCGACAGAACTCTATGGCTACACCTTC. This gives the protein CASSSPTELYGYTF.

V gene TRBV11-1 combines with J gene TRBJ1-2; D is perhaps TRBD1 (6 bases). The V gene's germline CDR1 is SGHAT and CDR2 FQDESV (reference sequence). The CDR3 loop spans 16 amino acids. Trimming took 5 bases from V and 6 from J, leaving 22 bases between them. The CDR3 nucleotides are TGTGCCAGCAGCCACGTTACTGACAGGCCGGGGGATGGCTACACCTTC. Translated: CASSHVTDRPGDGYTF.

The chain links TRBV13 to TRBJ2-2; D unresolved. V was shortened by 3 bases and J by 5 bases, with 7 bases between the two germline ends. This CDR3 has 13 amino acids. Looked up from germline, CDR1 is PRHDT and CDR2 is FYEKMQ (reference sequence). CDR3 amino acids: CASSFAVTGELFF. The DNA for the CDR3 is TGTGCCAGCAGCTTCGCGGTGACCGGGGAGCTGTTTTTT.

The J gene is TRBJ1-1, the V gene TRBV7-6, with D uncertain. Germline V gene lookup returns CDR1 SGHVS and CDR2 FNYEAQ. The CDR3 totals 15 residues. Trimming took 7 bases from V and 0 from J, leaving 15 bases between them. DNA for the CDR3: TGTGCCAGCACCTCTTTTGGATTCATGAACACTGAAGCTTTCTTT. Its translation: CASTSFGFMNTEAFF.

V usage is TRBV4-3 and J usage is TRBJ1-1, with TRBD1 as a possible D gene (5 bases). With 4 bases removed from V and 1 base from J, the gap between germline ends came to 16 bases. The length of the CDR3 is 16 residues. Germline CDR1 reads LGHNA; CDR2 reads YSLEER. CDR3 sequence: CASSRFPRGGNTEAFF. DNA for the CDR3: TGCGCCAGCAGCCGGTTCCCTCGGGGGGGGAACACTGAAGCTTTCTTT.

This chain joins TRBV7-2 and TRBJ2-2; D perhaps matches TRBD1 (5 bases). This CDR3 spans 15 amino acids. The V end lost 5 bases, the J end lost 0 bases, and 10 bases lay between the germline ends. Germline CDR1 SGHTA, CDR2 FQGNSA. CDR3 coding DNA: TGTGCCAGCAGCGTACAGGCCACGAACACCGGGGAGCTGTTTTTT. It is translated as CASSVQATNTGELFF. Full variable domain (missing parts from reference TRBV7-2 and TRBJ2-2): GAGVSQSPSNKVTEKGKDVELRCDPISGHTALYWYRQSLGQGLEFLIYFQGNSAPDKSGLPSDRFSAERTGGSVSTLTIQRTQQEDSAVYLCASSVQATNTGELFFGEGSRLTVL.

This chain's CDR3 is CASSQDRQGHSGANVLTF. The CDR3 DNA follows: TGCGCCAGCAGCCAAGATCGTCAGGGTCACTCTGGGGCCAACGTCCTGACTTTC. The chain links TRBV4-1 to TRBJ2-6; TRBD1 might be the D (5 bases). V was clipped by 0 bases and J by 0 bases, with 12 bases between them. The CDR3 sequence is 18 residues long. From germline, CDR1 is MGHRA and CDR2 YSYEKL.

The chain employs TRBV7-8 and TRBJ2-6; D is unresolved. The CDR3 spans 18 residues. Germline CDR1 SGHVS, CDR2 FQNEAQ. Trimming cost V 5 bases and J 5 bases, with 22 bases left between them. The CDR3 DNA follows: TGTGCCAGCAGCAGCTGGTTGTTTACCCAAAGTCGGGCCAACGTCCTGACTTTC. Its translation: CASSSWLFTQSRANVLTF.

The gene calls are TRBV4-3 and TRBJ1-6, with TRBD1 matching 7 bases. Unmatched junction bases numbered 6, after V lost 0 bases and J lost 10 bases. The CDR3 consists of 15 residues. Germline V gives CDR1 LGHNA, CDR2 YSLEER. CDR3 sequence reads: CASSQDSQGGSPLHF. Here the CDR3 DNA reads TGCGCCAGCAGCCAAGATAGCCAGGGGGGCTCACCCCTCCACTTT.

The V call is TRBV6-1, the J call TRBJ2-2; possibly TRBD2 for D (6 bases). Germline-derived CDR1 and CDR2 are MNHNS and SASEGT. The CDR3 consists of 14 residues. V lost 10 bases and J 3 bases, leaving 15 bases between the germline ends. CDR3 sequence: CAIRGFTDTGELFF. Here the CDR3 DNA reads TGTGCCATCCGGGGGTTCACCGACACCGGGGAGCTGTTTTTT.

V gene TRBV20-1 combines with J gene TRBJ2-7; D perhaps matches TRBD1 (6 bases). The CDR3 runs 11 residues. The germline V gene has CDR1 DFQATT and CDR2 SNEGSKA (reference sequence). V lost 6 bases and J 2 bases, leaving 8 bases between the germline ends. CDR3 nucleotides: TGCAGTGCCAGGGGAGCCTACGAGCAGTACTTC. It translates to CSARGAYEQYF.